This T cell receptor beta chain was sequenced for a study of blood T cell repertoires in COVID-19. Seattle cases were enrolled at active infection and followed longitudinally. Authors' methods: Amplified reference gene primers provided the basis for estimating nucleated cell counts. Sequenced by immunoSEQ multiplex PCR; TCRdb stores in-frame clones only, minus some. The V and J calls and the clone size are those of that table, but D and trimming were determined from the DNA. Altogether around 300,000 clones are present, roughly 90% being singletons, with the ten largest covering approximately 7.5%. The length of the CDR3 is 15 residues. V lost 4 bases and J 4 bases, leaving 15 bases between the germline ends. The germline CDR1 and CDR2 sequences are SGHTA and FQGTGA.

The genes are TRBV7-3 and TRBJ2-3; D might be TRBD2 (7 bases). The source is a woman in her 30s with COVID-19, enrolled during active disease. Sequencing used peripheral blood. CDR3 DNA: TGTGCCAGCAGCTCGACCGGGGGGCTCTCAGATACGCAGTATTTT. Amino acid sequence: CASSSTGGLSDTQYF.